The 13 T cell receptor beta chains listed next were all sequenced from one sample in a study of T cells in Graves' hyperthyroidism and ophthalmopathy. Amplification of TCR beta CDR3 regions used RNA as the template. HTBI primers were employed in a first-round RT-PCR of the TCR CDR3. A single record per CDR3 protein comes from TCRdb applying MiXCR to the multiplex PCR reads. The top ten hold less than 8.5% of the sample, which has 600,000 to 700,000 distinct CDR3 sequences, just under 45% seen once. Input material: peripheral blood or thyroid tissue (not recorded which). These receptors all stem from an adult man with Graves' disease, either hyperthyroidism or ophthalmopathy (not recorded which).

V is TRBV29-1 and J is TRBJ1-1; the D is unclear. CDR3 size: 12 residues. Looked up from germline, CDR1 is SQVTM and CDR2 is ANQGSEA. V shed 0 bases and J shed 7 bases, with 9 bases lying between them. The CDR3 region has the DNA TGCAGCGTTGAAGAAGGAATTAATGAAGCTTTCTTT. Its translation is CSVEEGINEAFF.

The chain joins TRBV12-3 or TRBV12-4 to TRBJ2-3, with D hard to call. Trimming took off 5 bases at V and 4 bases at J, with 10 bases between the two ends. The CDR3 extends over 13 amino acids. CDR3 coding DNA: TGTGCCAGCAGTGATCGAGCGCCAGATACGCAGTATTTT. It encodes CASSDRAPDTQYF.

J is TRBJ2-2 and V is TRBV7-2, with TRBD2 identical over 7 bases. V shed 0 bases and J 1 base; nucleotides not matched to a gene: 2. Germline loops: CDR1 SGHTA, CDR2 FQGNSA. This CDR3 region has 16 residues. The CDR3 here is CASSLALAVNTGELFF. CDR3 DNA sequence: TGTGCCAGCAGCTTAGCGCTAGCGGTGAACACCGGGGAGCTGTTTTTT.

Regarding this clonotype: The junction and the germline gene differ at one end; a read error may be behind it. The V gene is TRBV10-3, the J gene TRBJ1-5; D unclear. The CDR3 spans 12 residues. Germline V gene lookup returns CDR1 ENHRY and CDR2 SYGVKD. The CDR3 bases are TGTGCCAGCAGTTTAAAGGGCCCTGCCCAGCATTTT. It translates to CASSLKGPAQHF.

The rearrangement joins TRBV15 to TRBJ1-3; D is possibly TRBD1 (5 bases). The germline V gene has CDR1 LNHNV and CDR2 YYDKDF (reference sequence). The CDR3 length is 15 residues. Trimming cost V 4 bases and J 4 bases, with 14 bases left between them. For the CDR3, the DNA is TGTGCCACCAGCACGGGGCGGGGTGACGGAAACACCATATATTTT. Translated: CATSTGRGDGNTIYF.

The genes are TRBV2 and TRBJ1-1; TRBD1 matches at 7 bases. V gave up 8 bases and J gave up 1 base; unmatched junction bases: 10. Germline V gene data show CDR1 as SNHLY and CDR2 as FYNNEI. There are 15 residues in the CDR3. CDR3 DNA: TGTGCCAGCCGGACCGGGACAGTGGGGAACACTGAAGCTTTCTTT. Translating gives CASRTGTVGNTEAFF.

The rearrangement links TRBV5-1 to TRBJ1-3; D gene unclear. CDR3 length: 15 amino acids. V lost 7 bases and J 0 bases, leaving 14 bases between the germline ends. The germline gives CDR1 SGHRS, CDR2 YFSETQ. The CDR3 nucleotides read TGCGCCAGCGGCTCAACTACGAGCTCTGGAAACACCATATATTTT. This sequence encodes CASGSTTSSGNTIYF.

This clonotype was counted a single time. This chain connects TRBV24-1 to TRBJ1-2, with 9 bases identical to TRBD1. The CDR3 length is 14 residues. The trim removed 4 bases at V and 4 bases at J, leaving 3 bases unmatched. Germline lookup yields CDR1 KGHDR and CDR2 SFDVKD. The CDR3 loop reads CATSDVGQGYGYTF. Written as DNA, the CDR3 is TGTGCCACCAGTGACGTGGGACAGGGCTATGGCTACACCTTC.

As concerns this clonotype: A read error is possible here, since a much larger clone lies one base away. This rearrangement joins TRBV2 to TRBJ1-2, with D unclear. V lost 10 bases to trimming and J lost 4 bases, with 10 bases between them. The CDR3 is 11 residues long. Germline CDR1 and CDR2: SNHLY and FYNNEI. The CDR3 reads CATKAVYGYTF. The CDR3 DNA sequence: TGTGCCACCAAGGCAGTCTATGGCTACACCTTC. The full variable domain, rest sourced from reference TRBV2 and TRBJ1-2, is EPEVTQTPSHQVTQMGQEVILRCVPISNHLYFYWYRQILGQKVEFLVSFYNNEISEKSEIFDDQFSVERPDGSNFTLKIRSTKLEDSAMYFCATKAVYGYTFGSGTRLTVV.

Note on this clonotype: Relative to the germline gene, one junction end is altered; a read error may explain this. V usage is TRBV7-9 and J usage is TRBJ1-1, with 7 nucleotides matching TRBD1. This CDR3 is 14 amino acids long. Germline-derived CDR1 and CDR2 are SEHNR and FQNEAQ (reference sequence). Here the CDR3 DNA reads TGTACCAGCAGCCCCGGGACAGTGGCCGCTGAAGCTTTCTTT. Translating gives CTSSPGTVAAEAFF.

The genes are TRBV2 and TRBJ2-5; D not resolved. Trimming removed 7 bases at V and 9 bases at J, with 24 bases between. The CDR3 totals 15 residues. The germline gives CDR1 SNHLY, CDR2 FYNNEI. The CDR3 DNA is TGTGCCAGCACCCCTCCTCGGAAGTGGTTCGAGGCCCAGTACTTC. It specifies CASTPPRKWFEAQYF.

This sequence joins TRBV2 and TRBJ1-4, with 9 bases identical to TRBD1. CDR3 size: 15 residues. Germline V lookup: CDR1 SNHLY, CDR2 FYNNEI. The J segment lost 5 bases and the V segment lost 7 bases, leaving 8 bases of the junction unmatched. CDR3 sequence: CASKIDRGGNEKLFF. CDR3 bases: TGTGCCAGCAAGATAGACAGGGGGGGAAATGAAAAACTGTTTTTT.

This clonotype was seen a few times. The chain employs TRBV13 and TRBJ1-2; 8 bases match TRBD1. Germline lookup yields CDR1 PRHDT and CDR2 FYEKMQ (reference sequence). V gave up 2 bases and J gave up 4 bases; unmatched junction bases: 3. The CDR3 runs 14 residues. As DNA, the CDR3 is TGTGCCAGCAGCTTAAACAGGGGGAGCTATGGCTACACCTTC. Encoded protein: CASSLNRGSYGYTF.